Given below is one T cell receptor beta chain in context. Its antigen is as yet unknown. The data were taken from a study of beta chain features in type 1 diabetes. About the study: On cell yields, gender and age, patients and healthy donors were similar.

Whole-study findings and limits: It was possible that PCR favored shorter templates, equally so in patients and controls. The naive, central memory and Treg TCRB repertoires looked more alike in patients than they did in healthy donors. TCRB CDR3s from Type 1 diabetes patients were moderately but significantly shorter in all four CD4+ subsets.

As every portion of the isolated RNA was reverse transcribed, the sequencing read expressed TCRB transcripts. Here immunoSEQ multiplex PCR was the method, and the copy in TCRdb shows in-frame clones only, minus some. The sample consists of 300,000 to 450,000 clones, over 9.5% of them appearing once. This receptor was obtained from a young woman with type 1 diabetes. Sequencing was carried out using naive CD4+ T cells from blood.

The CDR3 spells CASSESYTEAFF. The CDR3 bases are TGTGCCAGCAGTGAGTCGTACACTGAAGCTTTCTTT. This chain joins TRBV2 and TRBJ1-1; D unresolved. V was shortened by 3 bases and J by 3 bases, with 5 bases between the two germline ends. CDR1 is SNHLY and CDR2 is FYNNEI in the germline V gene. The CDR3 runs 12 residues.